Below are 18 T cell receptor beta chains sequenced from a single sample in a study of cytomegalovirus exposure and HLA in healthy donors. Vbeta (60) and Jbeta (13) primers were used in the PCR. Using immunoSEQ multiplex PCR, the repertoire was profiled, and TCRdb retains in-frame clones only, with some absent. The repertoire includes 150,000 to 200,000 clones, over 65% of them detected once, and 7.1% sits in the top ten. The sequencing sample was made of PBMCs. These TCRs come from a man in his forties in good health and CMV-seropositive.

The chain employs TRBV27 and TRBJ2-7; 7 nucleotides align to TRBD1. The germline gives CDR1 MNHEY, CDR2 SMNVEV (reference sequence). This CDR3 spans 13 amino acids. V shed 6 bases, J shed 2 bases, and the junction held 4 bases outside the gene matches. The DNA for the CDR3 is TGTGCCAGCAGCCCCGGGACAGCCTACGAGCAGTACTTC. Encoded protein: CASSPGTAYEQYF.

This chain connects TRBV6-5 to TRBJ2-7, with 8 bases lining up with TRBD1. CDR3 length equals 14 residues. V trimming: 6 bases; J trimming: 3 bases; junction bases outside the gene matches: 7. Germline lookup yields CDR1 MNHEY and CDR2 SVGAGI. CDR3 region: CASRTGTGVYEQYF. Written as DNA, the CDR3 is TGTGCCAGCAGGACCGGGACAGGAGTCTACGAGCAGTACTTC.

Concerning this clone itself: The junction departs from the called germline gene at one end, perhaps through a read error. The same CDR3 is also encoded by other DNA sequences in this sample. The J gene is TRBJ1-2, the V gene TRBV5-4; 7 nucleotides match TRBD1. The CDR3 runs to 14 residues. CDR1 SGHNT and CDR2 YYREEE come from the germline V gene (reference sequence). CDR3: CASSHMGQTYGYTF. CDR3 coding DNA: TGTGCCAGCAGCCACATGGGACAGACCTATGGTTACACCTTC.

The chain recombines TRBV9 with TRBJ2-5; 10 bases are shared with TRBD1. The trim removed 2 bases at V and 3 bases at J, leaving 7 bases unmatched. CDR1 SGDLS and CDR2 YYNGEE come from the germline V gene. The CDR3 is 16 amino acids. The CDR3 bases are TGTGCCAGCAGCGTCGACCCCGGGACAGGGGAAGAGACCCAGTACTTC. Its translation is CASSVDPGTGEETQYF.

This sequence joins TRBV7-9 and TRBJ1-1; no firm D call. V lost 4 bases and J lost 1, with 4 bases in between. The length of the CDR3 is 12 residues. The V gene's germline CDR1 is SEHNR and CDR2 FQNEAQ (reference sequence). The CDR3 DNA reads TGTGCCAGCAGCTCAGAGAACACTGAAGCTTTCTTT. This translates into CASSSENTEAFF.

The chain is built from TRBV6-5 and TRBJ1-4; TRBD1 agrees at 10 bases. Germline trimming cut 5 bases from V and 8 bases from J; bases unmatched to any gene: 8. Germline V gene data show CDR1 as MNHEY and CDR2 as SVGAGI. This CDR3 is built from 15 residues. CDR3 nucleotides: TGTGCCAGCAGTCCGAGGACAGGGGGTTCGGAAAAACTGTTTTTT. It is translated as CASSPRTGGSEKLFF.

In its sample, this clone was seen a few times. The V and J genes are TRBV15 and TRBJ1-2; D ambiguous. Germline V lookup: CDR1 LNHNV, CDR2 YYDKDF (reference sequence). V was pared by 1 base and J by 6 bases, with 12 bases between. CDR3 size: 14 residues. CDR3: CATSRADSAHGYTF. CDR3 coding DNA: TGTGCCACCAGCAGAGCTGACTCCGCTCATGGCTACACCTTC. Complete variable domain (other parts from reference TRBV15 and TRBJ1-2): DAMVIQNPRYQVTQFGKPVTLSCSQTLNHNVMYWYQQKSSQAPKLLFHYYDKDFNNEADTPDNFQSRRPNTSFCFLDIRSPGLGDTAMYLCATSRADSAHGYTFGSGTRLTVV.

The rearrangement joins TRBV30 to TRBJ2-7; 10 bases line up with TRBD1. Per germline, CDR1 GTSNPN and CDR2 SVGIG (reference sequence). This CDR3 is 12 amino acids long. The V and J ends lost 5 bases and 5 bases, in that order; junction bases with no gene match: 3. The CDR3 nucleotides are TGTGCCTGGGGACAGGGGGGCGACGAGCAGTACTTC. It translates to CAWGQGGDEQYF.

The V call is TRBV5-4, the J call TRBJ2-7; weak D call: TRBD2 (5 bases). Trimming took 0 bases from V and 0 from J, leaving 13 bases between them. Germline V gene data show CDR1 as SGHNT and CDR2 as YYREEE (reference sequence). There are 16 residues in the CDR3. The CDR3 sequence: CASSLALGGFSYEQYF. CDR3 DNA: TGTGCCAGCAGCTTGGCACTCGGCGGGTTCTCCTACGAGCAGTACTTC.

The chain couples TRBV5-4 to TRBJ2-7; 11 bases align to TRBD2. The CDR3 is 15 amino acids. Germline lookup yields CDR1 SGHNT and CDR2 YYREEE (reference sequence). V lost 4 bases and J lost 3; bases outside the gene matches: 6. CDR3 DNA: TGTGCCAGCAGCCAAGTCGGGACTAGCGGCTACGAGCAGTACTTC. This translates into CASSQVGTSGYEQYF.

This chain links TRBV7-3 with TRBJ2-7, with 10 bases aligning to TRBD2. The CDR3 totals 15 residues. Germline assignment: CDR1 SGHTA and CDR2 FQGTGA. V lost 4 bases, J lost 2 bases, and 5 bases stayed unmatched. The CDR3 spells CASSSSGGGTYEQYF. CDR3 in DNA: TGTGCCAGCAGCTCCAGCGGGGGGGGGACCTACGAGCAGTACTTC.

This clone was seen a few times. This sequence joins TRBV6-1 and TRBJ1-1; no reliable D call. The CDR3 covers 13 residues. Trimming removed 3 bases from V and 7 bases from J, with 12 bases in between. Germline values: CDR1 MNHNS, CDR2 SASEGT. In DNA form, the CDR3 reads TGTGCCAGCAGTGATTCTCGGTCAGGTGAAGCTTTCTTT. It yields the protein CASSDSRSGEAFF.

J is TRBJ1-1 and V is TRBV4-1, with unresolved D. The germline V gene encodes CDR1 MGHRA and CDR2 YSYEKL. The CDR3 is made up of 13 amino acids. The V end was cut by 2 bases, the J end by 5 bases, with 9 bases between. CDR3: CASSQSGGTEAFF. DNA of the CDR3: TGCGCCAGCAGCCAAAGTGGCGGGACTGAAGCTTTCTTT.

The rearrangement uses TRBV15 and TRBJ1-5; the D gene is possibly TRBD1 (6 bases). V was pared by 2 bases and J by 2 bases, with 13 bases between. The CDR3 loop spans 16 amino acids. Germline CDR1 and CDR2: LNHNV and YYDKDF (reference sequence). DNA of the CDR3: TGTGCCACCAGCAGAACTGGGGCAGGGGGCAATCAGCCCCAGCATTTT. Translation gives CATSRTGAGGNQPQHF. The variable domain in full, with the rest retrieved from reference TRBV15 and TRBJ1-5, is DAMVIQNPRYQVTQFGKPVTLSCSQTLNHNVMYWYQQKSSQAPKLLFHYYDKDFNNEADTPDNFQSRRPNTSFCFLDIRSPGLGDTAMYLCATSRTGAGGNQPQHFGDGTRLSIL.

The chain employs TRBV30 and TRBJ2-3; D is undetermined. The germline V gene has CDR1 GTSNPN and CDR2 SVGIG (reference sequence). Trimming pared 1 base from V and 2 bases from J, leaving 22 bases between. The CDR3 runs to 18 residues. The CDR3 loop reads CAWSGIYGQIIITDTQYF. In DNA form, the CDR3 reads TGTGCCTGGAGTGGTATATATGGGCAGATAATAATCACAGATACGCAGTATTTT. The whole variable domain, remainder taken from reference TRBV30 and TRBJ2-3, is SQTIHQWPATLVQPVGSPLSLECTVEGTSNPNLYWYRQAAGRGLQLLFYSVGIGQISSEVPQNLSASRPQDRQFILSSKKLLLSDSGFYLCAWSGIYGQIIITDTQYFGPGTRLTVL.

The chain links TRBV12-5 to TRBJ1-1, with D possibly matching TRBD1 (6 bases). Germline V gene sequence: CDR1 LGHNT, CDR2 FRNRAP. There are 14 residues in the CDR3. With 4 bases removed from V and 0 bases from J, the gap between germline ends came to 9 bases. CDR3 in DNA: TGTGCTAGTGGTTCACAGGGTATGAACACTGAAGCTTTCTTT. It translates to CASGSQGMNTEAFF.

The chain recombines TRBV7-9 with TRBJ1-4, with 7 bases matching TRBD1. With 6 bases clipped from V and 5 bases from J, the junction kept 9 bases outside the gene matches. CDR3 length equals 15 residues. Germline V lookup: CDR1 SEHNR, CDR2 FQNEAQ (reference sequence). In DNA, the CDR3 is TGTGCCAGCAGTACGATGACAGGGTCGAATGAAAAACTGTTTTTT. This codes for CASSTMTGSNEKLFF.

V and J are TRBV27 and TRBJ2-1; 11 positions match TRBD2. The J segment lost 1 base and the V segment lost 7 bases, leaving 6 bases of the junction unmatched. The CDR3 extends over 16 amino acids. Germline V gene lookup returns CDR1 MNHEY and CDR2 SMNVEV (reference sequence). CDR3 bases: TGTGCCAGCACCTTTAGCGGGGGGGAATCCTACAATGAGCAGTTCTTC. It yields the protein CASTFSGGESYNEQFF.